This T cell receptor (beta chain) was found in a study of blood T cell repertoires in COVID-19. Profiling relied on immunoSEQ multiplex PCR, and the TCRdb table lists in-frame clones only, not all of them. The sample includes tens of thousands of clones, 84% of them seen just once. This CDR3 is built from 15 residues. CDR1 is LNHDA, CDR2 SQIVND, per germline (reference sequence). V gave up 9 bases and J gave up 4 bases; unmatched junction bases: 12. The clonotype originates from a human donor in a cohort sampled during active COVID-19. The sample consisted of peripheral blood. This chain connects TRBV19 to TRBJ2-7; 10 nucleotides align to TRBD1. The CDR3 DNA reads as TGTGCCAGCACACCTGGGACAGGGGCCTTTTACGAGCAGTACTTC. It translates to CASTPGTGAFYEQYF.